Each of the 20 T cell receptor beta chains below was sequenced from the same sample in a study of vaccination effects on CD4 cells after COVID-19. Their antigens remain unidentified. TCRdb's copy holds only in-frame clones and misses some; the assay was immunoSEQ multiplex PCR. The sample holds around 63,000 clones, around three quarters seen once. Antigen-specific CD4+ T cells were expanded with viral peptide pools in the ViraFEST assay before sequencing. Upon completion of around 9 days in culture, CD4+ T cells were isolated. Neither prior SARS-CoV-2 infection nor positive nucleocapsid antibodies were present in the vaccine recipients. Source: CD4+ T cells from PBMCs cultured with HCoV-OC43 spike peptides, taken before COVID-19 vaccination. The subset: HCoV-OC43 spike overlapping peptide pool stimulation. The source is a human donor who received a COVID-19 vaccine.

The chain recombines TRBV12-5 with TRBJ1-5; D may be TRBD1 (5 bases). CDR3 length: 14 residues. Germline loops: CDR1 LGHNT, CDR2 FRNRAP. Deletions cut 3 bases from V and 3 bases from J, with 9 bases between. In DNA, the CDR3 is TGTGCTAGTGGTTTCGGGACGGACAATCAGCCCCAGCATTTT. This gives the protein CASGFGTDNQPQHF.

V is TRBV5-1 and J is TRBJ1-4; D possibly corresponds to TRBD1 (6 bases). Germline CDR1 is SGHRS and CDR2 is YFSETQ. This CDR3 is built from 15 residues. Trimming took off 4 bases at V and 8 bases at J, with 18 bases between the two ends. The DNA for the CDR3 is TGCGCCAGCAGCGGGGGGGGCCACACGAACGAAAAACTGTTTTTT. It translates to CASSGGGHTNEKLFF. Combining the CDR3 with reference TRBV5-1 and TRBJ1-4 gives the whole variable domain KAGVTQTPRYLIKTRGQQVTLSCSPISGHRSVSWYQQTPGQGLQFLFEYFSETQRNKGNFPGRFSGRQFSNSRSEMNVSTLELGDSALYLCASSGGGHTNEKLFFGSGTQLSVL.

The genes are TRBV29-1 and TRBJ2-3; TRBD2 matches 10 bases. Germline V CDR1 and CDR2: SQVTM, ANQGSEA. The ends lost 7 bases at V and 3 bases at J; junction bases unmatched: 4. CDR3 length: 13 amino acids. CDR3 nucleotides: TGCAGCGGGTTTAGCGGGGGGACAGATACGCAGTATTTT. Its translation is CSGFSGGTDTQYF.

The rearrangement joins TRBV5-1 to TRBJ2-7; tentatively, D is TRBD1 (5 bases). V lost 1 base and J 7 bases, leaving 15 bases between the germline ends. CDR1 SGHRS and CDR2 YFSETQ come from the germline V gene. The length of the CDR3 is 14 residues. CDR3 region: CASSLFGQAGEQYV. As DNA, the CDR3 is TGCGCCAGCAGCTTGTTCGGACAAGCTGGTGAGCAGTACGTC.

This clone is a singleton in its sample. The V call is TRBV9, the J call TRBJ1-3; 8 bases line up with TRBD1. This CDR3 has 19 residues. Germline values: CDR1 SGDLS, CDR2 YYNGEE. Unmatched junction bases numbered 14, after V lost 0 bases and J lost 3 bases. The CDR3 DNA follows: TGTGCCAGCAGCGTAGAGGGGGACAGGTCGACGAGAAGTGGAAACACCATATATTTT. It yields the protein CASSVEGDRSTRSGNTIYF.

The chain joins TRBV7-2 to TRBJ2-2; D is uncertain. The CDR3 contains 15 residues. Germline-derived CDR1 and CDR2 are SGHTA and FQGNSA. The V end was cut by 0 bases, the J end by 1 base, with 6 bases between. CDR3: CASSLAPGNTGELFF. The DNA of the CDR3 is TGTGCCAGCAGCTTAGCGCCCGGGAACACCGGGGAGCTGTTTTTT.

The rearrangement uses TRBV19 and TRBJ1-5; 9 nucleotides line up with TRBD1. The V gene's germline CDR1 is LNHDA and CDR2 SQIVND (reference sequence). CDR3 length: 15 residues. Unmatched junction bases numbered 1, after V lost 1 base and J lost 3 bases. In DNA, the CDR3 is TGTGCCAGTAGTATAGGGACAGGGGCCAATCAGCCCCAGCATTTT. It codes for CASSIGTGANQPQHF.

The chain is built from TRBV5-6 and TRBJ1-1, with TRBD1 as a possible D gene (6 bases). CDR1 is SGHDT and CDR2 is YYEEEE in the germline V gene. V was pared by 3 bases and J by 1 base, with 13 bases between. The CDR3 extends over 15 amino acids. Here the CDR3 DNA reads TGTGCCAGCAGCTCCCCTATGACAGGGAACACTGAAGCTTTCTTT. Its translation: CASSSPMTGNTEAFF.

The chain recombines TRBV6-5 with TRBJ2-5, with TRBD2 identical over 11 bases. Trimming at V came to 6 bases and at J to 1 base, leaving 1 base not matched to a gene. Germline V CDR1 and CDR2: MNHEY, SVGAGI. This CDR3 contains 14 residues. In DNA form, the CDR3 reads TGTGCCAGCAGCCTAGCGGGGGGCCAAGAGACCCAGTACTTC. This sequence encodes CASSLAGGQETQYF.

This sequence joins TRBV30 and TRBJ1-5; TRBD1 matches 8 bases. Germline V lookup: CDR1 GTSNPN, CDR2 SVGIG (reference sequence). Germline trimming cut 1 base from V and 0 bases from J; bases unmatched to any gene: 8. The CDR3 contains 17 residues. The CDR3 bases are TGTGCCTGGAGTGCATCAAGGACAGGGAATAGCAATCAGCCCCAGCATTTT. Amino acid sequence: CAWSASRTGNSNQPQHF.

This chain uses TRBV5-8 with TRBJ1-5, with unresolved D. The germline V and J ends were trimmed by 2 bases and 1 base, with 10 bases remaining between them. Germline V CDR1 and CDR2: SGHTS, YDEGEE. The CDR3 is 15 amino acids. CDR3 nucleotides: TGTGCCAGCAGCTTCACCCCTCGGAGCAATCAGCCCCAGCATTTT. As protein: CASSFTPRSNQPQHF.

The rearrangement uses TRBV29-1 and TRBJ2-3; no reliable D call. Germline CDR1 and CDR2: SQVTM and ANQGSEA. The CDR3 spans 12 residues. Trimming took off 3 bases at V and 1 base at J, with 5 bases between the two ends. The CDR3 region is CSVDTGTDTQYF. Here the CDR3 DNA reads TGCAGCGTTGATACAGGCACAGATACGCAGTATTTT.

This clone came up once. This chain's CDR3 is CASSIGVGAPNTGELFF. The CDR3 DNA reads as TGTGCCAGTAGTATCGGGGTCGGGGCGCCGAACACCGGGGAGCTGTTTTTT. The genes are TRBV19 and TRBJ2-2; D possibly matches TRBD1 or TRBD2 (5 bases each). Between the trimmed V and J ends, which lost 3 bases and 0 bases, there was a span of 14 bases. This CDR3 comprises 17 residues. Germline loops: CDR1 LNHDA, CDR2 SQIVND (reference sequence).

The chain carries TRBV3-1 (or the pseudogene TRBV3-2) and TRBJ1-2; 8 bases line up with TRBD1. Trimming cost V 3 bases and J 7 bases; bases outside gene matches: 4. The germline CDR1 and CDR2 sequences are LGHDT and YNNKEL (reference sequence). The CDR3 sequence is 13 residues long. In nucleotides, the CDR3 is TGTGCCAGCAGCCAGACGACAGGGGTTGGCTACACCTTC. The encoded protein is CASSQTTGVGYTF.

The gene calls are TRBV9 and TRBJ2-5; tentative D call: TRBD2 (5 bases). The ends were cut back, 0 bases at V and 5 bases at J, with 14 bases in the middle. The CDR3 has 15 residues. The germline V gene has CDR1 SGDLS and CDR2 YYNGEE. In DNA form, the CDR3 reads TGTGCCAGCAGCGTAGGCGGCGGACTGGCTGAGACCCAGTACTTC. Translating it yields CASSVGGGLAETQYF.

The V gene is TRBV9, the J gene TRBJ1-1; no clear D. Germline CDR1 and CDR2: SGDLS and YYNGEE. The CDR3 sequence is 14 residues long. The V gene lost 0 bases and the J gene lost 0 bases, with 6 bases spanning the gap. Here the CDR3 DNA reads TGTGCCAGCAGCGTAGGGGTGGTGAACACTGAAGCTTTCTTT. It codes for CASSVGVVNTEAFF.

The V gene is TRBV30, the J gene TRBJ2-1; TRBD1 aligns across 8 bases. The CDR3 is 16 residues long. In germline, CDR1 is GTSNPN, CDR2 SVGIG (reference sequence). The trim removed 0 bases at V and 10 bases at J, leaving 14 bases unmatched. The CDR3: CAWSVQGQARRGEQFF. The CDR3 DNA is TGTGCCTGGAGTGTACAGGGACAGGCCCGAAGGGGGGAGCAGTTCTTC. The full variable domain, in which reference TRBV30 and TRBJ2-1 provide the parts outside the CDR3, is SQTIHQWPATLVQPVGSPLSLECTVEGTSNPNLYWYRQAAGRGLQLLFYSVGIGQISSEVPQNLSASRPQDRQFILSSKKLLLSDSGFYLCAWSVQGQARRGEQFFGPGTRLTVL.

Written as DNA, the CDR3 is TGTGCCAGCAGCTTACGGGGGTCCCAAGAGACCCAGTACTTC. It translates to CASSLRGSQETQYF. This chain links TRBV7-3 with TRBJ2-5, with a tentative D call TRBD2 (6 bases). The length of the CDR3 is 14 residues. CDR1 and CDR2 (germline): SGHTA, FQGTGA. V lost 2 bases and J 1 base, leaving 8 bases between the germline ends.

V is TRBV18 and J is TRBJ2-7, with unresolved D. V was trimmed by 2 bases and J by 6 bases, leaving 11 bases between them. Germline loops: CDR1 KGHSH, CDR2 LQKENI. The CDR3 consists of 13 residues. The CDR3 is CASSPSGVGEQYV. In nucleotides, the CDR3 is TGTGCCAGCTCACCATCCGGAGTCGGCGAGCAGTACGTC.

This chain connects TRBV5-6 to TRBJ1-2, with D hard to call. This CDR3 has 14 residues. Germline loops: CDR1 SGHDT, CDR2 YYEEEE. With 6 bases removed from V and 7 bases from J, the gap between germline ends came to 19 bases. CDR3 nucleotides: TGTGCCAGCAAGGAGGGCGAGCATCCTAGTGGCTACACCTTC. This encodes CASKEGEHPSGYTF.